Presented here are 18 T cell receptor beta chains from one specimen sequenced in a study of blood T cells in healthy people across ages. The second PCR ran roughly 6 to 11 cycles with a sample-barcoded 5' primer and J-beta primers. Each CDR3 protein gets one entry after TCRdb re-called the 5' RACE reads with MiXCR. Of roughly 1,500,000 distinct CDR3 sequences listed, around 42% were seen once; the top ten hold approximately 7.9%. Sequencing was performed on blood. The receptor source for this set is a woman in her late teens or twenties in good health.

This chain joins TRBV29-1 and TRBJ1-3; the D gene is possibly TRBD1 (5 bases). Per germline, CDR1 SQVTM and CDR2 ANQGSEA. V was clipped by 4 bases and J by 2 bases, with 12 bases between them. CDR3 length: 14 residues. CDR3 in DNA: TGCAGCGTTGTCGGGGGGTACGCTGGAAACACCATATATTTT. Its protein product is CSVVGGYAGNTIYF.

This clonotype was detected only a few times. The rearrangement uses TRBV2 and TRBJ1-2, with a weak D call TRBD1 (6 bases). In germline, CDR1 is SNHLY, CDR2 FYNNEI. Between the trimmed V and J ends, which lost 1 base and 7 bases, there was a span of 10 bases. CDR3 size: 13 residues. The CDR3 protein is CASSEGTGLGYTF. The CDR3 nucleotides read TGTGCCAGCAGTGAAGGAACAGGGCTTGGCTACACCTTC.

The V gene is TRBV7-6, the J gene TRBJ1-1; the D is unclear. The germline V gene encodes CDR1 SGHVS and CDR2 FNYEAQ. The V and J ends lost 5 bases and 1 base respectively, with 17 bases between them. The CDR3 totals 16 residues. This chain's CDR3 is CASSLGPGVGNTEAFF. CDR3 sequence (DNA): TGTGCCAGCAGCCTAGGGCCAGGCGTAGGGAACACTGAAGCTTTCTTT. The whole variable domain, remainder taken from reference TRBV7-6 and TRBJ1-1, is GAGVSQSPRYKVTKRGQDVALRCDPISGHVSLYWYRQALGQGPEFLTYFNYEAQQDKSGLPNDRFSAERPEGSISTLTIQRTEQRDSAMYRCASSLGPGVGNTEAFFGQGTRLTVV.

This clonotype came up once. The chain employs TRBV29-1 and TRBJ2-1; 8 positions match TRBD1. CDR1 and CDR2 from the germline V gene are SQVTM and ANQGSEA. The CDR3 is 15 residues long. V was clipped by 7 bases and J by 6 bases; unmatched bases: 14. DNA for the CDR3: TGCAGCGCCCAGGGGGCGGGCCACGGGCTCAATGAGCAGTTCTTC. Translated: CSAQGAGHGLNEQFF.

This clonotype was observed a few times. The chain employs TRBV5-8 and TRBJ2-3, with 8 bases matching TRBD2. Germline-derived CDR1 and CDR2 are SGHTS and YDEGEE. Trimming took 3 bases from V and 0 from J; bases not matched to a gene: 9. The CDR3 covers 17 residues. CDR3 nucleotide sequence: TGTGCCAGCAGCTATGCGGGGGGCCGATTCAGCACAGATACGCAGTATTTT. The encoded protein is CASSYAGGRFSTDTQYF. Full variable domain (missing parts from reference TRBV5-8 and TRBJ2-3): EAGVTQSPTHLIKTRGQQATLRCSPISGHTSVYWYQQALGLGLQFLLWYDEGEERNRGNFPPRFSGRQFPNYSSELNVNALELEDSALYLCASSYAGGRFSTDTQYFGPGTRLTVL.

The CDR3 spells CASCEFQPDGYTF. The CDR3 DNA is TGTGCCAGCTGCGAATTCCAACCCGATGGCTACACCTTC. The chain carries TRBV6-5 and TRBJ1-2; D gene ambiguous. Per germline, CDR1 MNHEY and CDR2 SVGAGI. This CDR3 comprises 13 residues. V was clipped by 8 bases and J by 6 bases, with 16 bases between them.

J is TRBJ2-3 and V is TRBV6-6; D tentatively fits TRBD1 or TRBD2 (5 bases each). V lost 7 bases and J 0 bases, leaving 11 bases between the germline ends. The CDR3 sequence is 14 residues long. Germline V CDR1 and CDR2: MNHNY, SVGAGI (reference sequence). The CDR3 coding sequence is TGTGCCAGCAACGGGGCAGGGAGCACAGATACGCAGTATTTT. Residues: CASNGAGSTDTQYF.

This chain connects TRBV9 to TRBJ2-2; unclear D gene. Germline V gives CDR1 SGDLS, CDR2 YYNGEE. Trimming left V 3 bases short and J 1 base short, with 10 bases between. This CDR3 comprises 15 residues. The CDR3 protein is CASSGETGNTGELFF. CDR3 coding DNA: TGTGCCAGCAGCGGAGAGACGGGGAACACCGGGGAGCTGTTTTTT.

This clonotype was counted between two and nine times. The chain employs TRBV6-2 or TRBV6-3 and TRBJ2-1, with 9 bases aligning to TRBD2. Trimming removed 7 bases from V and 8 bases from J; junction bases left unmatched: 12. Germline V gene sequence: CDR1 MNHEY, CDR2 SVGEGT. The CDR3 sequence is 15 residues long. CDR3 nucleotides: TGTGCCAGCAAACGTAGCGGGAGTGGTTGGGATGAGCAGTTCTTC. Translated, it gives CASKRSGSGWDEQFF.

The chain uses TRBV5-1 and TRBJ2-5; no clear D. This CDR3 spans 15 amino acids. Germline CDR1 reads SGHRS; CDR2 reads YFSETQ. V was shortened by 1 base and J by 11 bases, with 21 bases between the two germline ends. The CDR3 DNA reads TGCGCCAGCAGCTTGATCGGGTCTGGTATCAATGAGCAGTACTTC. Amino acid sequence: CASSLIGSGINEQYF.

This clonotype was picked up a small number of times. This chain joins TRBV28 and TRBJ1-2; 9 nucleotides align to TRBD1. The germline V gene encodes CDR1 MDHEN and CDR2 SYDVKM. The CDR3 length is 13 residues. The junction had 6 bases not matched to a gene; V was cut back by 4 bases and J by 9 bases. The CDR3 DNA sequence: TGTGCCAGCAGTTCGGGACAGGGCGGGCGCTACACCTTC. This translates into CASSSGQGGRYTF.

The J gene is TRBJ1-1, the V gene TRBV3-1; D is uncertain. V dropped 1 base and J dropped 1 base, with 25 bases sitting between them. Germline loops: CDR1 LGHDT, CDR2 YNNKEL (reference sequence). The CDR3 extends over 20 amino acids. The CDR3 region has the DNA TGTGCCAGCAGCCAAGGGGTATTAAATCGAGTATCTCAGGAGAACACTGAAGCTTTCTTT. The encoded protein is CASSQGVLNRVSQENTEAFF.

This rearrangement joins TRBV15 to TRBJ2-7, with 7 bases identical to TRBD2. The CDR3 consists of 15 residues. The germline V gene encodes CDR1 LNHNV and CDR2 YYDKDF (reference sequence). Losses at the gene ends were 4 bases for V and 0 bases for J; bases not matched to a gene: 6. CDR3 DNA sequence: TGTGCCACCAGCATATCGGGCGGGAGCTCCTACGAGCAGTACTTC. Translation gives CATSISGGSSYEQYF.

The genes are TRBV29-1 and TRBJ2-3; a possible D gene is TRBD2 (6 bases). Germline assignment: CDR1 SQVTM and CDR2 ANQGSEA. Trimming removed 1 base from V and 2 bases from J, with 10 bases in between. This CDR3 contains 14 residues. The CDR3 protein is CSVEGASATDTQYF. CDR3 sequence (DNA): TGCAGCGTTGAAGGGGCTAGCGCCACAGATACGCAGTATTTT.

This clonotype is a singleton in its sample. The V and J genes are TRBV20-1 and TRBJ2-7, with D possibly being TRBD1 (7 bases). The J call is doubtful: the DNA matches TRBJ2-5 better. The CDR3 length is 12 residues. CDR1 DFQATT and CDR2 SNEGSKA come from the germline V gene (reference sequence). The CDR3 reads CSAYRGGKTQYF. The CDR3 DNA follows: TGCAGTGCTTACAGGGGCGGGAAGACCCAGTACTTC.

The J gene is TRBJ2-5, the V gene TRBV5-5; D unresolved. The CDR3 length is 16 residues. Trimming left V 5 bases short and J 2 bases short, with 19 bases between. Germline lookup yields CDR1 SGHKS and CDR2 YYEKEE (reference sequence). CDR3 residues: CASSPSPSRNQETQYF. As DNA, the CDR3 is TGTGCCAGCAGTCCTTCCCCTTCACGCAATCAAGAGACCCAGTACTTC.

V is TRBV11-2 and J is TRBJ2-5; D might be TRBD2 (6 bases). V lost 3 bases and J 4 bases, leaving 30 bases between the germline ends. The germline V gene has CDR1 SGHAT and CDR2 FQNNGV. The CDR3 is made up of 20 amino acids. This CDR3 reads CASSFRPKTGESVFAETQYF. DNA of the CDR3: TGTGCCAGCAGCTTTCGGCCGAAAACGGGGGAGTCAGTATTCGCAGAGACCCAGTACTTC.

V usage is TRBV20-1 and J usage is TRBJ2-1; 7 bases align to TRBD2. TRBJ2-7 matches the DNA end more closely, so the J call is doubtful. In germline, CDR1 is DFQATT, CDR2 SNEGSKA (reference sequence). This CDR3 contains 14 residues. CDR3 amino acids: CSANRGSSYNEQYF. The CDR3 DNA sequence: TGCAGTGCTAATCGCGGGAGCTCCTACAATGAGCAGTACTTC.